This TCR beta chain was captured by sequencing in a study of blood T cell repertoires in COVID-19 (dated by TCRdb to 2020 to 2022). Turning to the overall study: Samples covering the acute and convalescent phases of COVID-19 were provided by collaborators in the United States, Italy and Spain. The material from the prospective study consisted of cDNA or gDNA derived from T cells, B-cell-depleted T cells, or PBMCs. The dataset comprised deeply sampled blood TCRbeta repertoires from subjects exposed to, actively infected with, or recovered from COVID-19. The repertoires were released in a freely available public database intended as a resource for research on the immune response to SARS-CoV-2. Samples came from the ongoing ImmuneRACE study (first 160 participants) plus 1,254 subjects from 6 global collaborators. Nearly every sample came with metadata listing a de-identified subject ID, COVID-19 status, age in years and sex. Where available, HLA class I and class II types were taken from metadata supplied by the sample provider and were not determined by assay-based typing.

A word on this clone: The clone's antigen remains unknown. Nothing much larger sits one base from this clone, and base qualities are not available.

The germline V gene encodes CDR1 SGHTA and CDR2 FQGNSA. Counted from cysteine to phenylalanine, this CDR3 has 15 amino acids. The entry retains the CDR3 DNA only, 45 bases that are in frame from base 1. Trimmed from V: 0 bases; trimmed from J: 3 bases; junction bases lacking a gene match: 1. The immunoSEQ Assay, a bias-controlled multiplex PCR, was used to amplify TCRbeta CDR3 regions from genomic DNA. Per the source publication's procedure: Nucleated cell counts per sample were estimated from amplification of reference gene primers within the assay. To quantify the absolute abundance of each unique TCRbeta CDR3 rearrangement, sequence reads were collapsed and filtered. For each sample, productive Simpson clonality was calculated by taking the square root of Simpson's diversity index across productive rearrangements. As stored in TCRdb, this immuneACCESS dataset retains in-frame rearrangements with V and J assigned. A fraction of the clones does not appear; measured against another copy, unresolved V genes explain less than half of the discrepancy, and the remainder lacks a known reason. The DNA was the basis for D and trimming; V, J and clone size are from that table. Here the sample has about 190,000 clones; about four fifths occur a single time. Roughly 3% of the sample belongs to the ten largest clones.

Enrolling through a virtual design, the prospective study's participants ranged in age from about 18 to 89 years and lived across 20 to 30 United States geographic areas. To assign participants to cohorts, the prospective study relied on clinical history that participants themselves reported in a screening survey and a study questionnaire. Recovered participants in ImmuneRACE Cohort 3 were defined by two consecutive negative NP/OP PCR tests, clearance by a healthcare professional, or resolution of symptoms. In the prospective study, whole blood, serum and a nasopharyngeal or oropharyngeal swab were collected from each participant by mobile phlebotomists. Additional blood draws and questionnaires over a roughly two-month period could optionally be provided by prospective study participants. Prospective study blood samples were shipped either frozen or at room temperature before DNA extraction. Study-level results and caveats: Clinical and demographic metadata were provided uncurated, with the amount varying by source and participant.

The TCR was taken from a woman aged 25 to 45 who had recovered from COVID-19. The rearrangement combines TRBV7-2 with TRBJ2-3, with 9 bases in between that match TRBD2. Source material: PBMCs or T cells enriched from blood (not recorded which). The CDR3 region has the sequence CASSLASGRTDTQYF. The DNA sequence is TGTGCCAGCAGCTTAGCTAGCGGGAGAACAGATACGCAGTATTTT. Where the CDR3 stops, the reference TRBV7-2 and TRBJ2-3 genes take over; the full variable domain is GAGVSQSPSNKVTEKGKDVELRCDPISGHTALYWYRQSLGQGLEFLIYFQGNSAPDKSGLPSDRFSAERTGGSVSTLTIQRTQQEDSAVYLCASSLASGRTDTQYFGPGTRLTVL.